Below, 30 T cell receptor beta chains from the same sample are listed, as sequenced in a study of beta chain features in type 1 diabetes. Findings and limits, study-wide: A moderate, significant TCRB CDR3 shortening appeared in type 1 diabetes across four CD4+ subsets.

The whole isolated RNA underwent reverse transcription, so sequencing captured expressed TCRB transcripts. The table came from immunoSEQ multiplex PCR; TCRdb's copy has only in-frame clones and leaves some out. The sample lists some 160,000 clones; approximately 10% were seen once. No antigen has been identified for these receptors. Sample: central memory CD4+ T cells from blood. These receptors all come from a woman aged 30 to 39 with type 1 diabetes.

V is TRBV18 and J is TRBJ2-7; the D gene is possibly TRBD1 (6 bases). CDR1 and CDR2 from the germline V gene are KGHSH and LQKENI. Trimming left V 3 bases short and J 0 bases short, with 12 bases between. This CDR3 region has 15 residues. CDR3 sequence reads: CASSPASTGSYEQYF. CDR3 DNA: TGTGCCAGCTCACCGGCTTCGACAGGCTCCTACGAGCAGTACTTC.

The chain links TRBV4-1 to TRBJ2-3, with TRBD2 matching 9 bases. CDR3 size: 17 residues. Unmatched junction bases numbered 11, after V lost 3 bases and J lost 4 bases. CDR1 is MGHRA and CDR2 is YSYEKL in the germline V gene. For the CDR3, the DNA is TGCGCCAGCAGCCAGTTCGGACTTAGCGGGAGCCCAGATACGCAGTATTTT. Translation gives CASSQFGLSGSPDTQYF.

This clone was counted between two and nine times. The chain combines TRBV5-1 with TRBJ2-7; TRBD1 aligns across 10 bases. V shed 6 bases, J shed 4 bases, and the junction held 4 bases outside the gene matches. Germline CDR1 SGHRS, CDR2 YFSETQ. The CDR3 covers 13 residues. DNA for the CDR3: TGCGCCAGCACCAGGACAGGGGGTTACGAGCAGTACTTC. Translating gives CASTRTGGYEQYF.

The sample holds a few counts of this clone. The chain has TRBV11-3 and TRBJ2-1; 9 bases are shared with TRBD2. CDR1 and CDR2 from the germline V gene are SGHNT and YENEEA. The V and J ends lost 1 base and 7 bases, in that order; junction bases with no gene match: 5. CDR3 length: 15 amino acids. CDR3: CASSLASGVLNEQFF. The CDR3 region has the DNA TGTGCCAGCAGCTTAGCTAGCGGGGTCTTAAATGAGCAGTTCTTC.

This clone came up a few times. V and J are TRBV2 and TRBJ2-7; the D gene is possibly TRBD1 (6 bases). The CDR3 runs 14 residues. Germline V CDR1 and CDR2: SNHLY, FYNNEI. V gave up 4 bases and J gave up 1 base, with 11 bases separating them. The CDR3 spells CASSVADSSYEQYF. The CDR3 DNA is TGTGCCAGCAGTGTTGCGGACAGTTCCTACGAGCAGTACTTC.

This clone appeared a few times. The chain joins TRBV7-8 to TRBJ2-1; TRBD2 is a possible D gene (5 bases). The CDR3 runs 13 residues. The germline CDR1 and CDR2 sequences are SGHVS and FQNEAQ. V lost 1 base to trimming and J lost 8 bases, with 9 bases between them. The chain's CDR3 is CASSLVREDEQFF. CDR3 bases: TGTGCCAGCAGCTTAGTTCGGGAAGATGAGCAGTTCTTC.

V is TRBV6-1 and J is TRBJ1-5, with TRBD1 matching over 7 bases. Germline trimming cut 8 bases from V and 7 bases from J; bases unmatched to any gene: 8. The CDR3 loop spans 13 amino acids. Germline CDR1 MNHNS, CDR2 SASEGT. CDR3 DNA: TGTGCCAGCCGCGAGACAGGGTGGCAGCCCCAGCATTTT. Its protein product is CASRETGWQPQHF.

This clone was seen a few times. V and J are TRBV29-1 and TRBJ2-2; weak D call: TRBD2 (6 bases). V was shortened by 6 bases and J by 0 bases, with 14 bases between the two germline ends. The CDR3 contains 15 residues. Looked up from germline, CDR1 is SQVTM and CDR2 is ANQGSEA. The CDR3, as DNA: TGCAGCGTGGGCCCCCCGGGGGCGAACACCGGGGAGCTGTTTTTT. It translates to CSVGPPGANTGELFF.

This clone was found a few times. The chain is built from TRBV25-1 and TRBJ2-2; unclear D gene. Trimming left V 3 bases short and J 0 bases short, with 8 bases between. This CDR3 is built from 15 residues. The germline V gene encodes CDR1 MGHDK and CDR2 SYGVNS. The CDR3, as DNA: TGTGCCAGCAGTGATCTCGTAGCGAACACCGGGGAGCTGTTTTTT. Translated: CASSDLVANTGELFF.

This clone showed up many times. J is TRBJ1-2 and V is TRBV30; the match to TRBD1 covers 12 bases. The trim removed 1 base at V and 3 bases at J, leaving 3 bases unmatched. Per germline, CDR1 GTSNPN and CDR2 SVGIG (reference sequence). This CDR3 has 15 amino acids. The CDR3 nucleotides read TGTGCCTGGAGTGCCGGGACAGGGGGCGACTATGGCTACACCTTC. Amino acids: CAWSAGTGGDYGYTF. Combining the CDR3 with reference TRBV30 and TRBJ1-2 gives the whole variable domain SQTIHQWPATLVQPVGSPLSLECTVEGTSNPNLYWYRQAAGRGLQLLFYSVGIGQISSEVPQNLSASRPQDRQFILSSKKLLLSDSGFYLCAWSAGTGGDYGYTFGSGTRLTVV.

The chain uses TRBV27 and TRBJ2-1; tentatively, D is TRBD1 (6 bases). Deletions cut 3 bases from V and 4 bases from J, with 10 bases between. This CDR3 region has 14 residues. Per germline, CDR1 MNHEY and CDR2 SMNVEV (reference sequence). The CDR3, as DNA: TGTGCCAGCAGTTTGGACAGAGCTTACAATGAGCAGTTCTTC. Translation gives CASSLDRAYNEQFF.

This clone was picked up a small number of times. This chain connects TRBV28 to TRBJ2-7; 14 nucleotides line up with TRBD2. Germline CDR1 reads MDHEN; CDR2 reads SYDVKM. There are 15 residues in the CDR3. Trimming removed 2 bases from V and 9 bases from J; junction bases left unmatched: 6. The CDR3 coding sequence is TGTGCCAGCAGTTTACCCGGGACTAGCGGGAGACCGCAGTACTTC. As protein: CASSLPGTSGRPQYF.

The CDR3 loop is CASTLQGEATEAFF. Written as DNA, the CDR3 is TGTGCCAGTACCCTACAGGGTGAGGCCACTGAAGCTTTCTTT. The chain recombines TRBV19 with TRBJ1-1; TRBD1 might be the D (6 bases). From germline, CDR1 is LNHDA and CDR2 SQIVND (reference sequence). V lost 7 bases and J lost 4, with 16 bases in between. The CDR3 is 14 residues long.

J is TRBJ1-2 and V is TRBV15, with 10 bases aligning to TRBD1. The trim removed 3 bases at V and 3 bases at J, leaving 1 base unmatched. The germline CDR1 and CDR2 sequences are LNHNV and YYDKDF (reference sequence). The CDR3 is 14 amino acids. For the CDR3, the DNA is TGTGCCACCAGCAGGGGACAGGGGTACTATGGCTACACCTTC. Translating gives CATSRGQGYYGYTF.

This clone has just a few counts. The chain has TRBV10-2 and TRBJ2-2, with D maybe TRBD1 (6 bases). Trimming pared 3 bases from V and 5 bases from J, leaving 10 bases between. Germline lookup yields CDR1 WSHSY and CDR2 SAAADI. This CDR3 region has 14 residues. Here the CDR3 DNA reads TGCGCCAGCAGTGAACAGGGCTGGACCGGGGAGCTGTTTTTT. Translated, it gives CASSEQGWTGELFF.

In this sample, this clone turned up a few times. J is TRBJ1-5 and V is TRBV2, with 7 bases identical to TRBD1. The CDR3 loop spans 13 amino acids. J was trimmed by 5 bases and V by 6 bases; bases with no gene match: 4. The germline CDR1 and CDR2 sequences are SNHLY and FYNNEI. The CDR3 region is CASSGTADQPQHF. The CDR3 nucleotides read TGTGCCAGCAGCGGGACAGCGGATCAGCCCCAGCATTTT.

J is TRBJ1-1 and V is TRBV7-3, with D perhaps matching TRBD1 (5 bases). The germline gives CDR1 SGHTA, CDR2 FQGTGA. V lost 5 bases and J 5 bases, leaving 15 bases between the germline ends. The CDR3 runs to 14 residues. The chain's CDR3 is CASSPQGIDTEAFF. In nucleotides, the CDR3 is TGTGCCAGCAGCCCCCAGGGTATTGATACTGAAGCTTTCTTT.

The chain employs TRBV30 and TRBJ2-1; TRBD2 matches at 7 bases. The germline V gene has CDR1 GTSNPN and CDR2 SVGIG (reference sequence). This CDR3 is 13 amino acids long. With 5 bases clipped from V and 0 bases from J, the junction kept 1 base outside the gene matches. CDR3: CAWVAGSYNEQFF. CDR3 nucleotides: TGTGCCTGGGTAGCGGGCTCCTACAATGAGCAGTTCTTC.

This chain uses TRBV5-5 with TRBJ2-1, with D possibly matching TRBD2 (6 bases). V was clipped by 6 bases and J by 4 bases, with 17 bases between them. The CDR3 totals 15 residues. Germline lookup yields CDR1 SGHKS and CDR2 YYEKEE (reference sequence). CDR3 nucleotide sequence: TGTGCCAGCACCCGGGTCCGGGGAGGATACAATGAGCAGTTCTTC. It is translated as CASTRVRGGYNEQFF.

This clone occurred a few times. The J gene is TRBJ1-2, the V gene TRBV27, with TRBD1 matching over 7 bases. Germline V gene data show CDR1 as MNHEY and CDR2 as SMNVEV (reference sequence). The CDR3 spans 15 residues. V lost 6 bases, J lost 2 bases, and 9 bases stayed unmatched. The CDR3 here is CASRTPQGSNYGYTF. Written as DNA, the CDR3 is TGTGCCAGCAGAACACCACAGGGGTCAAACTATGGCTACACCTTC.

The chain has TRBV9 and TRBJ1-2, with 7 positions matching TRBD1. This CDR3 region has 12 residues. The V segment lost 3 bases and the J segment 8 bases; nucleotides outside the gene matches: 4. CDR1 and CDR2 (germline): SGDLS, YYNGEE. CDR3 residues: CASSADREGYTF. CDR3 coding DNA: TGTGCCAGCAGCGCCGACAGGGAAGGCTACACCTTC.

This clone was counted between two and nine times. The chain is built from TRBV5-1 and TRBJ1-5; D unclear. The CDR3 has 13 residues. Germline-derived CDR1 and CDR2 are SGHRS and YFSETQ. V was clipped by 4 bases and J by 4 bases, with 9 bases between them. CDR3 DNA sequence: TGCGCCAGCAGCCGAGAGCTGAATCAGCCCCAGCATTTT. This sequence encodes CASSRELNQPQHF.

This clone was observed a few times. DNA of the CDR3: TGTGCCAGCAGCATCCTAGCGGGAGCTTACAATGAGCAGTTCTTC. Its protein is CASSILAGAYNEQFF. V usage is TRBV11-3 and J usage is TRBJ2-1; TRBD2 aligns across 10 bases. V lost 5 bases, J lost 4 bases, and 5 bases stayed unmatched. Germline loops: CDR1 SGHNT, CDR2 YENEEA. This CDR3 comprises 15 residues.

This clone was counted a few times. The chain carries TRBV5-1 and TRBJ2-2, with TRBD2 matching over 14 bases. V was clipped by 3 bases and J by 6 bases; unmatched bases: 7. The length of the CDR3 is 17 residues. Germline lookup yields CDR1 SGHRS and CDR2 YFSETQ. The CDR3 loop reads CASSSGLAGVKPGELFF. The CDR3, as DNA: TGCGCCAGCAGCTCGGGACTAGCGGGAGTCAAACCCGGGGAGCTGTTTTTT.

This chain joins TRBV7-6 and TRBJ2-1; no clear D. The CDR3 consists of 13 residues. Trimming removed 2 bases from V and 9 bases from J, with 11 bases in between. Germline CDR1 and CDR2: SGHVS and FNYEAQ. CDR3 sequence: CASSLLSNPEQFF. In DNA, the CDR3 is TGTGCCAGCAGCTTACTTTCTAACCCTGAGCAGTTCTTC.

V gene TRBV7-9 combines with J gene TRBJ1-2; perhaps TRBD1 as D (6 bases). Germline assignment: CDR1 SEHNR and CDR2 FQNEAQ (reference sequence). The V gene lost 5 bases and the J gene lost 4 bases, with 17 bases spanning the gap. CDR3 size: 15 residues. CDR3: CASSQTGGQFYGYTF. The CDR3 coding sequence is TGTGCCAGCAGCCAAACAGGCGGACAGTTCTATGGCTACACCTTC.

This clone came up a few times. The chain combines TRBV18 with TRBJ2-5, with TRBD1 matching over 10 bases. The CDR3 runs 15 residues. CDR1 is KGHSH and CDR2 is LQKENI in the germline V gene. V lost 4 bases, J lost 2 bases, and 4 bases stayed unmatched. For the CDR3, the DNA is TGTGCCAGCTCACGGTCGGGACAGGGGCAAGAGACCCAGTACTTC. Translating gives CASSRSGQGQETQYF.

The J gene is TRBJ2-3, the V gene TRBV7-3, with D possibly matching TRBD2 (6 bases). CDR1 and CDR2 from the germline V gene are SGHTA and FQGTGA. V dropped 0 bases and J dropped 3 bases, with 10 bases sitting between them. This CDR3 spans 15 amino acids. CDR3 residues: CASSLTGEVTDTQYF. The CDR3 DNA reads as TGTGCCAGCAGCTTAACGGGGGAGGTGACAGATACGCAGTATTTT.

The J gene is TRBJ1-2, the V gene TRBV6-6; perhaps TRBD1 as D (6 bases). The ends were cut back, 6 bases at V and 7 bases at J, with 12 bases in the middle. The germline V gene has CDR1 MNHNY and CDR2 SVGAGI (reference sequence). The CDR3 consists of 12 residues. The CDR3 sequence: CASRDRFSGYTF. In DNA form, the CDR3 reads TGTGCCAGCAGAGACAGGTTCAGTGGCTACACCTTC.

This chain links TRBV5-1 with TRBJ2-2, with D maybe TRBD2 (5 bases). The CDR3 length is 14 residues. Looked up from germline, CDR1 is SGHRS and CDR2 is YFSETQ. Between the trimmed V and J ends, which lost 4 bases and 4 bases, there was a span of 11 bases. CDR3 in DNA: TGCGCCAGCAGCCGGGGTTCGGGCACCGGGGAGCTGTTTTTT. Residues: CASSRGSGTGELFF.